Listed here is a single T cell receptor (beta chain). This specimen belongs to a study of T cells in localized non-small cell lung cancer. Germline V CDR1 and CDR2: MDHEN, SYDVKM. The V gene lost 8 bases and the J gene lost 2 bases, with 12 bases spanning the gap. This CDR3 has 13 amino acids. The assay was immunoSEQ multiplex PCR, and TCRdb's table has in-frame clones only and misses some. The profile covers tens of thousands of clones, with approximately 93% appearing a single time and 7.9% taken by the ten largest. The chain recombines TRBV28 with TRBJ1-1; D is unresolved. This TCR was recovered from an older female donor with stage I lung adenocarcinoma. Sample: peripheral blood, taken before any cancer treatment. The CDR3 protein is CASEIRENTEAFF. Here the CDR3 DNA reads TGTGCCAGCGAAATACGGGAAAACACTGAAGCTTTCTTT.